These 17 T cell receptor beta chains share one sample of origin, sequenced in a study of T cell responses to AZD1222 COVID-19 vaccine. Data came from immunoSEQ multiplex PCR; TCRdb stores just in-frame clones and leaves some out. The table shows under 200,000 clones, with approximately 91% occurring only once. This material consisted of peripheral blood, taken on day 0 of AZD1222 vaccination. These receptor sequences come from an adult in good health.

This chain uses TRBV14 with TRBJ1-1; D is uncertain. V lost 4 bases and J 0 bases, leaving 18 bases between the germline ends. This CDR3 region has 17 residues. CDR1 SGHDN and CDR2 FVKESK come from the germline V gene. CDR3 in DNA: TGTGCCAGCAGCCGATTTGGAGCTTCCAACATGAACACTGAAGCTTTCTTT. Amino acid sequence: CASSRFGASNMNTEAFF. The complete variable domain, with remaining parts taken from reference TRBV14 and TRBJ1-1, reads EAGVTQFPSHSVIEKGQTVTLRCDPISGHDNLYWYRRVMGKEIKFLLHFVKESKQDESGMPNNRFLAERTGGTYSTLKVQPAELEDSGVYFCASSRFGASNMNTEAFFGQGTRLTVV.

This rearrangement joins TRBV6-1 to TRBJ2-5; TRBD2 matches at 9 bases. In germline, CDR1 is MNHNS, CDR2 SASEGT. V lost 2 bases to trimming and J lost 4 bases; unmatched junction nucleotides: 2. CDR3 size: 14 residues. The CDR3 DNA follows: TGTGCCAGCAGTGAACTGACTAGCGGAGAGACCCAGTACTTC. Translating it yields CASSELTSGETQYF.

In its sample, this clone was seen once. This chain uses TRBV2 with TRBJ2-1; TRBD1 is a possible D gene (7 bases). Germline lookup yields CDR1 SNHLY and CDR2 FYNNEI. Trimming shortened V by 7 bases and J by 5 bases, and 18 bases separated the two germline ends. The length of the CDR3 is 15 residues. The DNA of the CDR3 is TGTGCCAGCACCTCCCAGCCCAGGGGGGACAATGAGCAGTTCTTC. Translating it yields CASTSQPRGDNEQFF.

The chain employs TRBV7-9 and TRBJ2-3; tentatively, D is TRBD2 (6 bases). Germline V gives CDR1 SEHNR, CDR2 FQNEAQ (reference sequence). Trimming left V 2 bases short and J 6 bases short, with 9 bases between. The CDR3 spans 13 residues. CDR3 DNA sequence: TGTGCCAGCAGCTTACGGGGGTCGGATACGCAGTATTTT. It yields the protein CASSLRGSDTQYF.

This clone appeared once. CDR3 residues: CASSPRQGSTEAFF. CDR3 bases: TGTGCCAGCAGCCCAAGACAGGGGAGCACTGAAGCTTTCTTT. The chain combines TRBV11-1 with TRBJ1-1; 8 positions agree with TRBD1. The germline V gene encodes CDR1 SGHAT and CDR2 FQDESV (reference sequence). Unmatched junction bases numbered 6, after V lost 5 bases and J lost 4 bases. The CDR3 has 14 amino acids.

The chain couples TRBV18 to TRBJ1-4, with D maybe TRBD1 (5 bases). The CDR3 consists of 13 residues. V was clipped by 3 bases and J by 6 bases, with 8 bases between them. Germline-derived CDR1 and CDR2 are KGHSH and LQKENI. This CDR3 reads CASSPQGYEKLFF. CDR3 DNA sequence: TGTGCCAGCTCACCTCAGGGTTATGAAAAACTGTTTTTT. Filled out from reference TRBV18 and TRBJ1-4, the complete variable domain reads NAGVMQNPRHLVRRRGQEARLRCSPMKGHSHVYWYRQLPEEGLKFMVYLQKENIIDESGMPKERFSAEFPKEGPSILRIQQVVRGDSAAYFCASSPQGYEKLFFGSGTQLSVL.

The V and J genes are TRBV6-6 and TRBJ1-6; D is unclear. V was clipped by 2 bases and J by 8 bases, with 4 bases between them. The germline V gene has CDR1 MNHNY and CDR2 SVGAGI (reference sequence). This CDR3 has 12 amino acids. The CDR3 bases are TGTGCCAGCAGTTACGGTGATTCACCCCTCCACTTT. Translated: CASSYGDSPLHF.

The chain uses TRBV6-5 and TRBJ2-7, with D perhaps TRBD1 or TRBD2 (5 bases each). This CDR3 has 15 amino acids. Trimming stripped 10 bases from V and 2 bases from J, with 21 bases between. Germline CDR1 reads MNHEY; CDR2 reads SVGAGI. CDR3 DNA sequence: TGTGCCACCGCCCCGGTTCCGGGACGGACCTACGAGCAGTACTTC. Its translation is CATAPVPGRTYEQYF.

V is TRBV27 and J is TRBJ2-7, with D possibly TRBD2 on 6 matching bases. Germline assignment: CDR1 MNHEY and CDR2 SMNVEV (reference sequence). The CDR3 is 13 amino acids. Trimming took 5 bases from V and 3 from J, leaving 11 bases between them. CDR3 sequence (DNA): TGTGCCAGCAGTCCGGGGACTCTCTACGAGCAGTACTTC. Amino acid sequence: CASSPGTLYEQYF.

The chain employs TRBV6-4 and TRBJ1-2, with D unclear. V lost 3 bases to trimming and J lost 0 bases, with 11 bases between them. This CDR3 region has 15 residues. Germline CDR1 is MRHNA and CDR2 is SNTAGT. CDR3 amino acids: CASSENGIPNYGYTF. In DNA form, the CDR3 reads TGTGCCAGCAGTGAGAACGGGATACCTAACTATGGCTACACCTTC.

This chain links TRBV7-9 with TRBJ2-3; 8 bases map to TRBD2. The CDR3 extends over 16 amino acids. The germline CDR1 and CDR2 sequences are SEHNR and FQNEAQ (reference sequence). J lost 3 bases, V lost 3 bases, and 8 bases had no gene match. The CDR3 nucleotides are TGTGCCAGCAGCTTTTACGGGAGGGCCGGTACAGATACGCAGTATTTT. Its translation is CASSFYGRAGTDTQYF.

The rearrangement uses TRBV27 and TRBJ2-2, with D unresolved. CDR1 and CDR2 from the germline V gene are MNHEY and SMNVEV (reference sequence). The CDR3 spans 12 residues. Trimming stripped 4 bases from V and 3 bases from J, with 3 bases between. This chain's CDR3 is CASSYYTGELFF. In nucleotides, the CDR3 is TGTGCCAGCAGTTACTACACCGGGGAGCTGTTTTTT.

This chain joins TRBV7-3 and TRBJ1-2; TRBD1 matches at 8 bases. V lost 5 bases and J lost 4; bases outside the gene matches: 9. This CDR3 has 15 residues. Germline V CDR1 and CDR2: SGHTA, FQGTGA. CDR3 region: CASSISGGAGYGYTF. The CDR3 DNA sequence: TGTGCCAGCAGCATATCAGGGGGCGCGGGCTATGGCTACACCTTC.

The J gene is TRBJ1-4, the V gene TRBV4-2; 9 bases match TRBD1. CDR1 LGHNA and CDR2 YNFKEQ come from the germline V gene. The CDR3 runs 16 residues. V trimming: 6 bases; J trimming: 6 bases; junction bases outside the gene matches: 11. DNA of the CDR3: TGTGCCAGCAGTCGGTCCCGGACAGGGGTTGATGAAAAACTGTTTTTT. Protein sequence: CASSRSRTGVDEKLFF.

The chain couples TRBV28 to TRBJ2-5; no firm D call. V lost 5 bases and J lost 0, with 19 bases in between. The CDR3 runs to 17 residues. Looked up from germline, CDR1 is MDHEN and CDR2 is SYDVKM. The CDR3 sequence is CASSPLSGAPHQETQYF. The DNA for the CDR3 is TGTGCCAGCAGTCCCCTATCTGGTGCGCCCCACCAAGAGACCCAGTACTTC. Variable domain in full (rest from reference TRBV28 and TRBJ2-5): DVKVTQSSRYLVKRTGEKVFLECVQDMDHENMFWYRQDPGLGLRLIYFSYDVKMKEKGDIPEGYSVSREKKERFSLILESASTNQTSMYLCASSPLSGAPHQETQYFGPGTRLLVL.

The rearrangement links TRBV6-2 or TRBV6-3 to TRBJ1-1, with 8 bases identical to TRBD1. Germline CDR1 MNHEY, CDR2 SVGEGT. This CDR3 is 14 amino acids long. The V and J ends lost 4 bases and 1 base, in that order; junction bases with no gene match: 2. The CDR3 sequence: CASSFDRGNTEAFF. As DNA, the CDR3 is TGTGCCAGCAGTTTCGACAGGGGGAACACTGAAGCTTTCTTT.

This chain links TRBV11-2 with TRBJ1-5; D is unclear. CDR1 and CDR2 from the germline V gene are SGHAT and FQNNGV. Trimming removed 4 bases at V and 5 bases at J, with 15 bases between. The CDR3 covers 15 residues. CDR3 sequence: CASSSAGMGHQPQHF. In DNA, the CDR3 is TGTGCCAGCAGCTCCGCTGGGATGGGCCATCAGCCCCAGCATTTT.